This T cell receptor (beta chain) originates from a study of blood T cell repertoires in COVID-19 (dated by TCRdb to 2018 to 2020). Regarding the study in general: Samples from collaborators originated in the United States, Italy and Spain and spanned both the acute and convalescent phases of COVID-19. Where available, HLA class I and class II types were obtained from metadata supplied by the sample provider rather than from assay-based typing. Deeply sampled blood TCRbeta repertoires from subjects exposed to, actively infected with, or recovered from COVID-19 were included in the dataset. A de-identified subject ID, COVID-19 status, age in years and sex were almost always included in the sample metadata. A freely available public database, intended as a resource for researchers studying the immune response to SARS-CoV-2, is where the repertoires were released. The samples were drawn from two sources: the first 160 participants of the ongoing ImmuneRACE study, and fewer than 1,500 subjects contributed by 6 global collaborators. The prospective study material was composed of cDNA or gDNA derived from T cells, B-cell-depleted T cells, or PBMCs.

One collaborating source in Seattle enrolled patients during active infection and followed them longitudinally through the course of disease. The collaborating institutions used their own protocols to collect whole blood in K2EDTA tubes. For TCRbeta analysis, collaborators shipped samples in one of three forms: frozen whole blood, isolated PBMCs, or DNA extracted from either of those sample types. The CDR3 runs 14 residues from the cysteine to the phenylalanine. This entry keeps only the CDR3 DNA: 42 bases, framed from base 1. Clipping removes 3 bases from V and 4 bases from J, with 9 as the unmatched junction base count. From a lookup of the germline V gene, CDR1 and CDR2 are SQVTM and ANQGSEA. TCRbeta CDR3 regions were amplified from genomic DNA by means of the immunoSEQ Assay, a bias-controlled multiplex PCR. Per the original workflow: Nucleated cell counts per sample were estimated from amplification of reference gene primers within the assay. To quantify the absolute abundance of each unique TCRbeta CDR3 rearrangement, sequence reads were collapsed and filtered. For each sample, productive Simpson clonality was calculated as the square root of Simpson's diversity index across productive rearrangements. TCRdb obtained this table from immuneACCESS and retained in-frame rearrangements with V and J assigned. These tables miss some clones; where compared with another copy, unresolved V genes account for less than half of the shortfall, and the remainder is unexplained. The V and J calls and clone size are taken from that table; D and trimming were inferred from the DNA. In all, the sample holds some 350,000 clones, and 85% to 90% of those were seen once. About 7% of the sample goes to the ten largest clones.

The research as a whole found: The quantity of clinical and demographic metadata differed by source and by participant and was supplied without curation.

The table lists this clone with a count of one. Its cognate antigen has yet to be identified. The input lacks base qualities; no much larger clone sits a single base away. The sequence was obtained from an older woman with COVID-19, enrolled during active disease. The rearranged segments are TRBV29-1 and TRBJ2-7, with 7 bases aligning to TRBD1. Source material: peripheral blood. The CDR3 has the sequence CSVETNRQGYEQYF. The nucleotide sequence reads as follows: TGCAGCGTTGAGACAAATCGACAGGGTTACGAGCAGTACTTC.